This T cell receptor (beta chain) was recovered during a study of blood T cell repertoires in COVID-19. On the study more broadly: The study drew acute and convalescent COVID-19 samples from the United States, Italy and Spain. PBMCs, B-cell-depleted T cells, or T cells provided the cDNA or gDNA that made up the material.

Per the authors' pipeline: Reference gene primer amplification gave nucleated cell count estimates. Using immunoSEQ multiplex PCR, the repertoire was profiled, and TCRdb retains in-frame clones only, with some absent. The D gene and trimming were derived from the DNA, and the V and J assignments and clone size from that table. The sample lists tens of thousands of clones, 70% to 90% occurring once. Trimming shortened V by 6 bases and J by 3 bases, and 15 bases separated the two germline ends. The CDR3 length is 14 residues. Germline lookup yields CDR1 MNHNY and CDR2 SVGAGI (reference sequence). The receptor's source is an older man with active COVID-19. V usage is TRBV6-6 and J usage is TRBJ2-7; D is perhaps TRBD2 (6 bases). The sample was peripheral blood. CDR3 protein: CASSQEGSRYEQYF. CDR3 DNA: TGTGCCAGCAGCCAGGAGGGGAGTCGCTACGAGCAGTACTTC.